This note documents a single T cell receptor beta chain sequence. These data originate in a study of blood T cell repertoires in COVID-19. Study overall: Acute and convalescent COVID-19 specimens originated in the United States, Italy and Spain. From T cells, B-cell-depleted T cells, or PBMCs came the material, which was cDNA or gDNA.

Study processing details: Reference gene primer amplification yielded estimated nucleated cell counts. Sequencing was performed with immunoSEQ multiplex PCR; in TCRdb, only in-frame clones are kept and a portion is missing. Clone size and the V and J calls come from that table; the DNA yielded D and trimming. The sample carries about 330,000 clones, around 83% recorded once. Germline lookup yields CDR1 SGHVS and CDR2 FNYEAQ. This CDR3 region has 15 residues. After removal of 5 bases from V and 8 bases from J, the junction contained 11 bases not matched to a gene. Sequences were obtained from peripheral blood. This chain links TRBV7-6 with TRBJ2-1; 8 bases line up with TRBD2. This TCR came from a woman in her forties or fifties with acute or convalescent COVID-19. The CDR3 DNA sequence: TGTGCCAGCAGCCGAGGGGCTAGCGGGTACGATGAGCAGTTCTTC. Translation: CASSRGASGYDEQFF.